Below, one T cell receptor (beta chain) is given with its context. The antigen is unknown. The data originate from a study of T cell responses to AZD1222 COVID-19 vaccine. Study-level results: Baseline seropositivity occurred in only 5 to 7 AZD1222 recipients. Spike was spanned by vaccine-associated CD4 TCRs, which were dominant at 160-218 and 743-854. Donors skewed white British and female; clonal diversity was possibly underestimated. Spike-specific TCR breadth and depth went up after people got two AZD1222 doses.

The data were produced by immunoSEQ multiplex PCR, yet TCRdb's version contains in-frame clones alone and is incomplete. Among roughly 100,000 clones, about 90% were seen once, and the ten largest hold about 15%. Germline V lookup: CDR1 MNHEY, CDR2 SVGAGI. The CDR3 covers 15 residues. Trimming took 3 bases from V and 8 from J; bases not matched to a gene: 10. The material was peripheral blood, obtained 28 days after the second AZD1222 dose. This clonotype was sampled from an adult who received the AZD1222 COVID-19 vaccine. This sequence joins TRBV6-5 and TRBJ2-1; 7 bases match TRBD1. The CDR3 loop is CASSYYSTGSYEQFF. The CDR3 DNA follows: TGTGCCAGCAGTTATTATTCGACAGGGTCCTATGAGCAGTTCTTC.